The clone carrying this TCR beta chain was counted between two and nine times. No antigen is known for it. These data originate in a study of cytomegalovirus exposure and HLA in healthy donors. The study, taken as a whole, reports: A highly shared variant cluster was judged a likely technical artifact. With later analysis, a missense DCLRE1C variant became linked to TCR beta V- and J-gene trimming.

It was with 60 Vbeta and 13 Jbeta primers that the PCR ran. Original processing methods: An analysis that came later counted roughly 80 million unique TCR beta chains, around 12 million shared. Some clones are missing from TCRdb's copy, which holds only in-frame ones; the method was immunoSEQ multiplex PCR. V and J calls and clone size come straight from that table; D and trimming were deduced from the DNA. The sample shows 95,000 to 150,000 clones, roughly 80% of them seen only once. The receptor comes from a woman between 35 and 50 years old in good health and CMV-seronegative. The sequencing input was PBMCs.

As DNA, the CDR3 is TGTGCCAGCAGCAGGTCTCAAACTAGCACAGATACGCAGTATTTT. As protein: CASSRSQTSTDTQYF. The chain is built from TRBV6-1 and TRBJ2-3; D is unclear. Germline assignment: CDR1 MNHNS and CDR2 SASEGT. With 6 bases removed from V and 0 bases from J, the gap between germline ends came to 13 bases. This CDR3 contains 15 residues.